The 30 T cell receptor beta chains reported below all come from one sample, sequenced in a study of blood T cells in healthy people across ages. It was with a sample-barcoded 5' primer and a J-beta primer mix that a second PCR of about 7 to 12 cycles was run. TCRdb itself ran the 5' RACE reads through MiXCR, one entry per CDR3 protein. Among some 780,000 distinct CDR3 sequences listed, approximately 53% were seen once. The sample taken for sequencing was blood. These receptors all stem from a man aged 40-55 years in good health.

The chain uses TRBV20-1 and TRBJ2-3, with D possibly TRBD1 on 5 matching bases. The CDR3 is made up of 12 amino acids. V was cut by 1 base and J by 4 bases, with 6 bases left in between. Germline V gene data show CDR1 as DFQATT and CDR2 as SNEGSKA (reference sequence). This chain's CDR3 is CSARARADTQYF. The CDR3 DNA follows: TGCAGTGCTAGAGCCAGGGCAGATACGCAGTATTTT.

This clonotype occurred a few times. J is TRBJ2-4 and V is TRBV20-1; 10 positions agree with TRBD1. The germline V gene encodes CDR1 DFQATT and CDR2 SNEGSKA (reference sequence). Trimming removed 6 bases from V and 1 base from J; junction bases left unmatched: 21. This CDR3 spans 20 amino acids. CDR3 protein: CSAVIDPGQGSVGAKNIQYF. The DNA for the CDR3 is TGCAGTGCCGTCATTGATCCGGGACAGGGGTCGGTTGGGGCCAAAAACATTCAGTACTTC.

The J gene is TRBJ1-2, the V gene TRBV27, with D maybe TRBD1 (6 bases). Germline V gives CDR1 MNHEY, CDR2 SMNVEV (reference sequence). Trimming stripped 5 bases from V and 7 bases from J, with 14 bases between. This CDR3 spans 13 amino acids. The CDR3 DNA reads as TGTGCCAGCAGTCCGACAGGAGTACGTGGCTACACCTTC. Encoded protein: CASSPTGVRGYTF.

The V call is TRBV6-5, the J call TRBJ1-4, with TRBD1 matching over 10 bases. The CDR3 is made up of 18 amino acids. Germline V gene lookup returns CDR1 MNHEY and CDR2 SVGAGI. Germline trimming cut 0 bases from V and 5 bases from J; bases unmatched to any gene: 9. CDR3 sequence: CASSYSWDRGERNEKLFF. Written as DNA, the CDR3 is TGTGCCAGCAGTTACTCGTGGGACAGGGGAGAAAGGAATGAAAAACTGTTTTTT.

The genes are TRBV7-3 and TRBJ2-3; a weak D match, TRBD2 (6 bases). V lost 10 bases, J lost 2 bases, and 16 bases lay in between. Germline V gene data show CDR1 as SGHTA and CDR2 as FQGTGA. The CDR3 length is 14 residues. CDR3 sequence: CATGAGLATDTQYF. The CDR3 DNA sequence: TGTGCCACCGGAGCGGGCTTAGCCACAGATACGCAGTATTTT. Full variable domain (outside the CDR3, taken from reference TRBV7-3 and TRBJ2-3): GAGVSQTPSNKVTEKGKYVELRCDPISGHTALYWYRQSLGQGPEFLIYFQGTGAADDSGLPNDRFFAVRPEGSVSTLKIQRTERGDSAVYLCATGAGLATDTQYFGPGTRLTVL.

The chain is built from TRBV7-2 and TRBJ1-4; 7 bases agree with TRBD1. Germline V lookup: CDR1 SGHTA, CDR2 FQGNSA. CDR3 length: 16 residues. J lost 3 bases, V lost 0 bases, and 4 bases had no gene match. CDR3 nucleotide sequence: TGTGCCAGCAGCTTAGCGGGCAGGGGGGCTAATGAAAAACTGTTTTTT. Translation gives CASSLAGRGANEKLFF.

This clonotype has only one observation. Given a much more abundant clone one base away, this may be a read error. This rearrangement joins TRBV13 to TRBJ1-1, with a possible D match to TRBD1 (6 bases). Trimming took 3 bases from V and 0 from J, leaving 8 bases between them. CDR3 length: 14 residues. Germline CDR1 is PRHDT and CDR2 is FYEKMQ (reference sequence). The CDR3 is CASSFGQMNTEAFF. In DNA form, the CDR3 reads TGTGCCAGCAGCTTCGGACAGATGAACACTGAAGCTTTCTTT.

This chain joins TRBV11-2 and TRBJ2-7; TRBD2 aligns across 11 bases. The CDR3 runs to 16 residues. Germline assignment: CDR1 SGHAT and CDR2 FQNNGV. Trimming at V came to 1 base and at J to 2 bases, leaving 4 bases not matched to a gene. DNA for the CDR3: TGTGCCAGCAGCTTAGCGACTAGCGGGATACCCTACGAGCAGTACTTC. Translated, it gives CASSLATSGIPYEQYF.

V and J are TRBV20-1 and TRBJ2-1; 7 nucleotides align to TRBD2. V lost 0 bases to trimming and J lost 0 bases; unmatched junction nucleotides: 8. This CDR3 is 17 amino acids long. Germline V lookup: CDR1 DFQATT, CDR2 SNEGSKA (reference sequence). For the CDR3, the DNA is TGCAGTGCTAGAGATGAGGGAGGGGTAAACTCCTACAATGAGCAGTTCTTC. This sequence encodes CSARDEGGVNSYNEQFF.

CDR3 residues: CSARDGSDAYSNQPQHF. The CDR3 DNA follows: TGCAGTGCTAGAGATGGGAGCGACGCCTATAGCAATCAGCCCCAGCATTTT. The chain couples TRBV20-1 to TRBJ1-5; D unresolved. The CDR3 is 17 amino acids. Germline V gene lookup returns CDR1 DFQATT and CDR2 SNEGSKA (reference sequence). Trimming removed 0 bases at V and 0 bases at J, with 15 bases between.

This clonotype has more than one count but fewer than ten. V and J are TRBV6-1 and TRBJ1-5; D is perhaps TRBD1 (5 bases). The germline CDR1 and CDR2 sequences are MNHNS and SASEGT. V lost 11 bases and J 3 bases, leaving 14 bases between the germline ends. This CDR3 comprises 13 residues. The CDR3 is CAAYQGNNQPQHF. The CDR3 region has the DNA TGTGCCGCATATCAGGGAAACAATCAGCCCCAGCATTTT.

The gene calls are TRBV7-2 and TRBJ2-7; D is unclear. V lost 1 base and J 5 bases, leaving 9 bases between the germline ends. The CDR3 has 13 residues. CDR1 and CDR2 from the germline V gene are SGHTA and FQGNSA. The CDR3 DNA sequence: TGTGCCAGCAGCTTAGATCTTTGGGACGAGCAGTACTTC. Its translation is CASSLDLWDEQYF. Full variable domain (outside the CDR3, taken from reference TRBV7-2 and TRBJ2-7): GAGVSQSPSNKVTEKGKDVELRCDPISGHTALYWYRQSLGQGLEFLIYFQGNSAPDKSGLPSDRFSAERTGGSVSTLTIQRTQQEDSAVYLCASSLDLWDEQYFGPGTRLTVT.

V usage is TRBV7-8 and J usage is TRBJ2-1; 10 bases line up with TRBD2. Trimming cost V 1 base and J 6 bases; bases outside gene matches: 15. Germline lookup yields CDR1 SGHVS and CDR2 FQNEAQ. The CDR3 covers 19 residues. CDR3 nucleotide sequence: TGTGCCAGCAGCTTAGTCCGTGGGCTAGCGGGGGCTAAACGCAATGAGCAGTTCTTC. Translation gives CASSLVRGLAGAKRNEQFF.

V gene TRBV10-3 combines with J gene TRBJ1-6; 7 positions match TRBD1. Germline CDR1 and CDR2: ENHRY and SYGVKD. The CDR3 covers 16 residues. Losses at the gene ends were 6 bases for V and 10 bases for J; bases not matched to a gene: 15. The CDR3 DNA is TGTGCCATCAGGCCTACCTCCGGGACAGTAGGATCACCCCTCCACTTT. As protein: CAIRPTSGTVGSPLHF.

The chain recombines TRBV5-1 with TRBJ2-1, with 9 bases aligning to TRBD2. Matching the DNA end better, TRBJ2-7 makes the J call doubtful. Germline V CDR1 and CDR2: SGHRS, YFSETQ. This CDR3 spans 17 amino acids. The CDR3, as DNA: TGCGCCAGCAGCTTTGGCTTTAGCGGGAGCTCCTACAAGGAGCAGTACTTC. It encodes CASSFGFSGSSYKEQYF.

This clonotype has just a few counts. This rearrangement joins TRBV7-9 to TRBJ2-1, with TRBD1 as a possible D gene (5 bases). Trimming took 0 bases from V and 6 from J, leaving 9 bases between them. CDR3 length: 14 amino acids. Per the germline V gene, CDR1 is SEHNR and CDR2 is FQNEAQ (reference sequence). The CDR3 sequence: CASSLALTANEQFF. The DNA for the CDR3 is TGTGCCAGCAGCTTAGCGCTGACAGCCAATGAGCAGTTCTTC.

This clonotype was seen a handful of times. The rearrangement links TRBV5-1 to TRBJ1-6; 7 bases map to TRBD1. After removal of 4 bases from V and 5 bases from J, the junction contained 15 bases not matched to a gene. Germline loops: CDR1 SGHRS, CDR2 YFSETQ. The CDR3 contains 18 residues. Here the CDR3 DNA reads TGCGCCAGCAGCAGAACTGGGACAGCAGAAGAGAATAATTCACCCCTCCACTTT. Translated: CASSRTGTAEENNSPLHF.

V gene TRBV27 combines with J gene TRBJ2-1; unclear D gene. Germline CDR1 and CDR2: MNHEY and SMNVEV (reference sequence). The V end was cut by 7 bases, the J end by 0 bases, with 13 bases between. The CDR3 is made up of 15 amino acids. The CDR3, as DNA: TGTGCCAGCAAATTAGTGTCGAGCTCCTACAATGAGCAGTTCTTC. This sequence encodes CASKLVSSSYNEQFF.

This clonotype was observed a handful of times. This sequence joins TRBV7-2 and TRBJ2-1; D may be TRBD1 (5 bases). V lost 1 base to trimming and J lost 4 bases, with 14 bases between them. The CDR3 is made up of 16 amino acids. Germline V CDR1 and CDR2: SGHTA, FQGNSA. CDR3 sequence: CASSLGGRTSYNEQFF. The CDR3 bases are TGTGCCAGCAGCTTAGGGGGCAGAACCTCATACAATGAGCAGTTCTTC. Full variable domain (outside the CDR3, taken from reference TRBV7-2 and TRBJ2-1): GAGVSQSPSNKVTEKGKDVELRCDPISGHTALYWYRQSLGQGLEFLIYFQGNSAPDKSGLPSDRFSAERTGGSVSTLTIQRTQQEDSAVYLCASSLGGRTSYNEQFFGPGTRLTVL.

This chain uses TRBV7-3 with TRBJ2-3; D is undetermined. V gave up 4 bases and J gave up 8 bases, with 10 bases separating them. The germline gives CDR1 SGHTA, CDR2 FQGTGA. The CDR3 consists of 12 residues. The CDR3 reads CASSSPRGTQYF. For the CDR3, the DNA is TGTGCCAGCAGCTCCCCCCGTGGTACGCAGTATTTT. Full variable domain (missing parts from reference TRBV7-3 and TRBJ2-3): GAGVSQTPSNKVTEKGKYVELRCDPISGHTALYWYRQSLGQGPEFLIYFQGTGAADDSGLPNDRFFAVRPEGSVSTLKIQRTERGDSAVYLCASSSPRGTQYFGPGTRLTVL.

This clonotype has just a few counts. The CDR3 DNA reads as TGTGCCAGCAGCCGAAACATCCTAGCTTCTCGGGCCAATGAGCAGTTCTTC. Protein product: CASSRNILASRANEQFF. J is TRBJ2-1 and V is TRBV4-2; tentative D call: TRBD2 (5 bases). CDR3 size: 17 residues. Between the trimmed V and J ends, which lost 4 bases and 6 bases, there was a span of 22 bases. The germline CDR1 and CDR2 sequences are LGHNA and YNFKEQ.

The V gene is TRBV20-1, the J gene TRBJ2-5; 12 nucleotides match TRBD2. The CDR3 is 14 amino acids. Trimming cost V 6 bases and J 4 bases; bases outside gene matches: 6. Germline V gene lookup returns CDR1 DFQATT and CDR2 SNEGSKA (reference sequence). The CDR3 is CSASRGLAGETQYF. The CDR3 bases are TGCAGTGCCAGTCGGGGACTAGCGGGAGAGACCCAGTACTTC.

The chain carries TRBV2 and TRBJ2-3, with 8 bases identical to TRBD2. CDR1 and CDR2 (germline): SNHLY, FYNNEI. This CDR3 contains 16 residues. V shed 5 bases, J shed 4 bases, and the junction held 11 bases outside the gene matches. DNA of the CDR3: TGTGCCAGCAGTTTTAGCGGGGCTATCGGGGCAGATACGCAGTATTTT. Its translation: CASSFSGAIGADTQYF.

This rearrangement joins TRBV27 to TRBJ2-6; TRBD1 aligns across 8 bases. Germline loops: CDR1 MNHEY, CDR2 SMNVEV (reference sequence). The CDR3 covers 17 residues. The V and J ends lost 5 bases and 2 bases, in that order; junction bases with no gene match: 8. The CDR3 sequence: CASSLGQGAPGANVLTF. Here the CDR3 DNA reads TGTGCCAGCAGTCTCGGCCAGGGGGCTCCTGGGGCCAACGTCCTGACTTTC.

Notes on this clonotype: Its ends do not fully match the called genes, so a read error is possible. The gene calls are TRBV7-3 and TRBJ2-1, with 9 bases lining up with TRBD1. Germline V gene sequence: CDR1 SGHTA, CDR2 FQGTGA. This CDR3 is built from 16 residues. The CDR3 spells CASSLTGTGPEDEQFF. For the CDR3, the DNA is TGCGCCAGCAGCTTAACCGGGACAGGGCCCGAAGATGAGCAGTTCTTC.

V usage is TRBV5-1 and J usage is TRBJ2-5, with D unresolved. CDR1 and CDR2 from the germline V gene are SGHRS and YFSETQ. V was pared by 0 bases and J by 3 bases, with 9 bases between. The CDR3 is 14 residues long. CDR3: CASSLELGKETQYF. In nucleotides, the CDR3 is TGCGCCAGCAGCTTGGAGTTGGGAAAAGAGACCCAGTACTTC.

The table lists this clonotype with many counts. This sequence joins TRBV20-1 and TRBJ2-3, with D hard to call. V was clipped by 3 bases and J by 0 bases, with 10 bases between them. CDR1 is DFQATT, CDR2 SNEGSKA, per germline (reference sequence). The CDR3 spans 14 residues. This CDR3 is CSASAVPSTDTQYF. For the CDR3, the DNA is TGCAGTGCTAGCGCTGTACCTAGCACAGATACGCAGTATTTT.

The table lists this clonotype with a few counts. The chain employs TRBV14 and TRBJ1-1; the D is unclear. V lost 1 base and J lost 1, with 10 bases in between. Germline V gives CDR1 SGHDN, CDR2 FVKESK. The CDR3 is 15 residues long. The CDR3 region is CASSQARAENTEAFF. CDR3 sequence (DNA): TGTGCCAGCAGCCAAGCCCGGGCCGAGAACACTGAAGCTTTCTTT.

The CDR3 spells CASKTGTGQTNEQYF. The CDR3 coding sequence is TGTGCCAGCAAAACCGGGACAGGTCAAACCAACGAGCAGTACTTC. This chain uses TRBV2 with TRBJ2-7; 8 bases match TRBD1. From germline, CDR1 is SNHLY and CDR2 FYNNEI. Trimming removed 7 bases from V and 5 bases from J; junction bases left unmatched: 13. The CDR3 runs to 15 residues.

This clonotype was seen once. J is TRBJ2-4 and V is TRBV9; TRBD2 aligns across 7 bases. The J call may not be correct, given that the DNA end is closer to TRBJ2-7. The germline gives CDR1 SGDLS, CDR2 YYNGEE. CDR3 length: 15 amino acids. CDR3 region: CASSVGRAGTYEQYF. Here the CDR3 DNA reads TGTGCCAGCAGCGTAGGACGAGCGGGAACCTACGAGCAGTACTTC.